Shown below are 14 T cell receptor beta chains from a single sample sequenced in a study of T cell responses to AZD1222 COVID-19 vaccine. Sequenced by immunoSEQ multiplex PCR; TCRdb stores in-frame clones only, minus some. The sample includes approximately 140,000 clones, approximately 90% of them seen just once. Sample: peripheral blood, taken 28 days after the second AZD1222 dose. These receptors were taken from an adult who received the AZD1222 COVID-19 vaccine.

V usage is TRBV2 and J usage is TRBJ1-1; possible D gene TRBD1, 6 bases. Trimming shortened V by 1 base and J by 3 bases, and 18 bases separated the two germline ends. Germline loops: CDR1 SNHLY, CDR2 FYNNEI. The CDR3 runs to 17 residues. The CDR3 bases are TGTGCCAGCAGTGAAGAGGGGGACCCCTGGGGTTACACTGAAGCTTTCTTT. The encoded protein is CASSEEGDPWGYTEAFF.

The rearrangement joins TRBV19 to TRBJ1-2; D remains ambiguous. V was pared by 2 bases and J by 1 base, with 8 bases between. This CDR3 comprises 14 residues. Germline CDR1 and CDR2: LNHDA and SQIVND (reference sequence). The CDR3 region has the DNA TGTGCCAGTAGTATACGCGGCAGTAACTATGGCTACACCTTC. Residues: CASSIRGSNYGYTF.

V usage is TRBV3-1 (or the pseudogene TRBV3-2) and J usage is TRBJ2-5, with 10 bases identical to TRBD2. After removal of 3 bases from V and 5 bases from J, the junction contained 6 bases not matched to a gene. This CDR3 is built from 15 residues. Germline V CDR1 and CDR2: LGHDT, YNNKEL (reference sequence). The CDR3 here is CASSHQAGGKETQYF. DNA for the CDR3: TGTGCCAGCAGCCACCAAGCGGGAGGGAAGGAGACCCAGTACTTC.

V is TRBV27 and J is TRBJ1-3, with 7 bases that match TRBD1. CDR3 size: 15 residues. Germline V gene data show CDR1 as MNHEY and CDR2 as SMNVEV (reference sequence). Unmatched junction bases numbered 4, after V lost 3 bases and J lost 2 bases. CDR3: CASSLTGMTGNTIYF. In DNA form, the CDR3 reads TGTGCCAGCAGTTTGACAGGGATGACTGGAAACACCATATATTTT.

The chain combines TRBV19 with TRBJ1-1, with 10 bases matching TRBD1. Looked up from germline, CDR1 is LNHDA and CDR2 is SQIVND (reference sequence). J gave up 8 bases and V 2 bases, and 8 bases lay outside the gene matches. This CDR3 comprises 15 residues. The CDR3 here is CASSIYGDRGIEAFF. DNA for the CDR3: TGTGCCAGTAGTATATACGGGGACAGGGGAATAGAAGCTTTCTTT.

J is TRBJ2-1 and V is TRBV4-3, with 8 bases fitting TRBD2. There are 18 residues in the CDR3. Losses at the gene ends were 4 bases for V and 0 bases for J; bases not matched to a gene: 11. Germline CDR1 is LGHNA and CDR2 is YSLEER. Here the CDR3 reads CASSPRMTSASSYNEQFF. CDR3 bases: TGCGCCAGCAGCCCCCGGATGACTAGCGCGAGCTCCTACAATGAGCAGTTCTTC.

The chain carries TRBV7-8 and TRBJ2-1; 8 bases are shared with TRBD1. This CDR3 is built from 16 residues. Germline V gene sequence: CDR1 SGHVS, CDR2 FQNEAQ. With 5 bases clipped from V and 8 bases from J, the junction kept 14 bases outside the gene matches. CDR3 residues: CASSAAGGQGNYEQFF. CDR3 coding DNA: TGTGCCAGCAGCGCCGCCGGTGGACAGGGCAACTATGAGCAGTTCTTC.

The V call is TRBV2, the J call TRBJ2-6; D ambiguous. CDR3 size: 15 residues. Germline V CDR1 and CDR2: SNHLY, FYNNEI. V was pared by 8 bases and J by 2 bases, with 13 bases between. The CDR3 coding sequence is TGTGCCAGCGGCCCGCTTGTAACTGGGGCCAACGTCCTGACTTTC. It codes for CASGPLVTGANVLTF.

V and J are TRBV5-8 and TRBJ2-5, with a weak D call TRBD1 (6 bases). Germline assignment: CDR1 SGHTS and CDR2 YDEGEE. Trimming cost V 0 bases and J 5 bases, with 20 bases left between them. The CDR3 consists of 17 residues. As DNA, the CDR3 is TGTGCCAGCAGCTTGGTTGGGGCAGACAGGTGGAGGGAGACCCAGTACTTC. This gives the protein CASSLVGADRWRETQYF.

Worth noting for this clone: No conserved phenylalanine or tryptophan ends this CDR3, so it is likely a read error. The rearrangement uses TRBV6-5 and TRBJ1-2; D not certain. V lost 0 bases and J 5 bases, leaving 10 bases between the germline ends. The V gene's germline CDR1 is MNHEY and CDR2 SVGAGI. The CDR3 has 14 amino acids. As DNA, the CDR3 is TGTGCCAGCAGTTACTCGAGGGCCCTTTATGGCTACACCCTC. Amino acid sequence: CASSYSRALYGYTL.

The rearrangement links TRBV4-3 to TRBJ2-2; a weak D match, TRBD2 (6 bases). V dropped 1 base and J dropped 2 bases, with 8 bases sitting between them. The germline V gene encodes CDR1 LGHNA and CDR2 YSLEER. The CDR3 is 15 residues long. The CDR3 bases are TGCGCCAGCAGCCAAGGGACTACCAACACCGGGGAGCTGTTTTTT. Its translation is CASSQGTTNTGELFF.

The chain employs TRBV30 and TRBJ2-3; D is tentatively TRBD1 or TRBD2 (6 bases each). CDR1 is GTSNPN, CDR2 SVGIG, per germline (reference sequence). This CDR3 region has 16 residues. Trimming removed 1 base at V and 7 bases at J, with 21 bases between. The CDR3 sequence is CAWSGNQVWGAYTQYF. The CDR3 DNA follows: TGTGCCTGGAGTGGAAATCAGGTGTGGGGGGCCTATACGCAGTATTTT. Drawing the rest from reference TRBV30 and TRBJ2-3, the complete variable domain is SQTIHQWPATLVQPVGSPLSLECTVEGTSNPNLYWYRQAAGRGLQLLFYSVGIGQISSEVPQNLSASRPQDRQFILSSKKLLLSDSGFYLCAWSGNQVWGAYTQYFGPGTRLTVL.

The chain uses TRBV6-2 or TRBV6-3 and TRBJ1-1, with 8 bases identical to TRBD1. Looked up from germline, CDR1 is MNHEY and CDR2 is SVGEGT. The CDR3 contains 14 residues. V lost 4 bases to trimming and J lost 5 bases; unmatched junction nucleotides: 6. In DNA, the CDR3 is TGTGCCAGCAGTTGGGCAGGGGGCAATACTGAAGCTTTCTTT. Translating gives CASSWAGGNTEAFF.

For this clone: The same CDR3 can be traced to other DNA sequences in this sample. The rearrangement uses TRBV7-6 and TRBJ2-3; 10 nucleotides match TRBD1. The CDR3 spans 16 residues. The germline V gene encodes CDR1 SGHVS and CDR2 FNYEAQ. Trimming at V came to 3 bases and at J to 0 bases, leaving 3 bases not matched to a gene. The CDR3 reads CASSFLGQGSTDTQYF. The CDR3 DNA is TGTGCCAGCAGCTTCTTGGGACAGGGGAGCACAGATACGCAGTATTTT.